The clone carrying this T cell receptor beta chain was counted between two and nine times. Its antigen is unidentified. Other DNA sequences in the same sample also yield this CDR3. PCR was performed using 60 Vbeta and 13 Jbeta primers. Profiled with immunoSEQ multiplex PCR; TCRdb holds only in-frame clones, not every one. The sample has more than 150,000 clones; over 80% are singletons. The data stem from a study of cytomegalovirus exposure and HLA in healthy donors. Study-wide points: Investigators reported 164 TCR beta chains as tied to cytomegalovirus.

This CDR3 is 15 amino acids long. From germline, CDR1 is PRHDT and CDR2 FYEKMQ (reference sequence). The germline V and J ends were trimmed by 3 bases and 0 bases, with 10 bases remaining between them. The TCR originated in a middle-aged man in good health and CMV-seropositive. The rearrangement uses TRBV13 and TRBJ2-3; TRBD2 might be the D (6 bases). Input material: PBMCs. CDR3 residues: CASSFSSGSTDTQYF. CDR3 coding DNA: TGTGCCAGCAGCTTCTCCAGCGGGAGCACAGATACGCAGTATTTT. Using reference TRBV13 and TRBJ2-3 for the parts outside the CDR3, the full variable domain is AAGVIQSPRHLIKEKRETATLKCYPIPRHDTVYWYQQGPGQDPQFLISFYEKMQSDKGSIPDRFSAQQFSDYHSELNMSSLELGDSALYFCASSFSSGSTDTQYFGPGTRLTVL.